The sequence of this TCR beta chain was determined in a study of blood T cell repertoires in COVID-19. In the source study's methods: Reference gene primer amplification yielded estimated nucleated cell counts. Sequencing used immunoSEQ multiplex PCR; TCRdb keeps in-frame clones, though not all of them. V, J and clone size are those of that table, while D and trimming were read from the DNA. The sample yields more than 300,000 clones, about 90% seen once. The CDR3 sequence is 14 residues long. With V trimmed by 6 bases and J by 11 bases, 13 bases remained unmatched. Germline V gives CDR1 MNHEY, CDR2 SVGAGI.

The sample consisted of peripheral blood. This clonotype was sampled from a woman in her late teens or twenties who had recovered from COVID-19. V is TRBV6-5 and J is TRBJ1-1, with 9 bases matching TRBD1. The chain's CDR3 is CASRDIGDRDEAFF. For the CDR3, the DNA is TGTGCCAGCAGGGATATTGGGGACAGGGACGAGGCTTTCTTT.